This T cell receptor beta chain is from a study of blood T cell repertoires in COVID-19. At the level of the study: From the United States, Italy and Spain came samples of acute and convalescent COVID-19. Sample material is recorded as cDNA or gDNA derived from T cells, B-cell-depleted T cells, or PBMCs.

In germline, CDR1 is PRHDT, CDR2 FYEKMQ (reference sequence). The CDR3 is made up of 14 amino acids. Between the trimmed V and J ends, which lost 4 bases and 5 bases, there was a span of 12 bases. Original processing methods: Scientists estimated how many nucleated cells there were by amplifying reference gene primers. TCRdb's table, derived via immunoSEQ multiplex PCR, lists solely in-frame clones and lacks some. The DNA was the basis for D and trimming; V, J and clone size are from that table. The data show roughly 250,000 clones, around four fifths seen once. The source is a woman in her thirties or forties with active or convalescent COVID-19. Sequenced material: peripheral blood. V and J are TRBV13 and TRBJ1-5, with a tentative D call TRBD1 (5 bases). The CDR3 loop is CASSWGFGDQPQHF. CDR3 bases: TGTGCCAGCAGCTGGGGCTTTGGGGATCAGCCCCAGCATTTT.